This T cell receptor beta chain stems from a study of blood T cell repertoires in COVID-19. Recovery among Cohort 3 donors was established by two negative PCRs, clearance, or symptom resolution. Some clones are missing from TCRdb's copy, which holds only in-frame ones; the method was immunoSEQ multiplex PCR. The sample has about 310,000 clones, roughly nine tenths seen once. The CDR3 consists of 16 residues. V was pared by 4 bases and J by 0 bases, with 2 bases of the junction left unmatched. Germline CDR1 SGHNT, CDR2 YENEEA. The sample was PBMCs or T cells enriched from blood (not recorded which). The clonotype comes from a woman aged 25 to 39 who had recovered from COVID-19. This chain connects TRBV11-3 to TRBJ2-2, with 10 nucleotides matching TRBD2. The CDR3: CASSSGLAANTGELFF. The CDR3 nucleotides are TGTGCCAGCAGCTCAGGACTAGCGGCGAACACCGGGGAGCTGTTTTTT.